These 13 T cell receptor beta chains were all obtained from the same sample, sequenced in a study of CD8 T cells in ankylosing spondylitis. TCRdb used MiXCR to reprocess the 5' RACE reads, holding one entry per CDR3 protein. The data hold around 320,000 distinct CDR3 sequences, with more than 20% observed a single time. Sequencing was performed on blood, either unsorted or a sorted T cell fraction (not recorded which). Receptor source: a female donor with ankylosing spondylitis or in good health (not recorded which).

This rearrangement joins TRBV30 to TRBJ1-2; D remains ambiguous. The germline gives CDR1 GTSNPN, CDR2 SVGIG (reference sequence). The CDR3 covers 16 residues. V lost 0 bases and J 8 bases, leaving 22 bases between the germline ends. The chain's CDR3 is CAWSVALGKRYWGYTF. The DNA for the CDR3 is TGTGCCTGGAGTGTAGCTCTAGGGAAGAGGTACTGGGGCTACACCTTC.

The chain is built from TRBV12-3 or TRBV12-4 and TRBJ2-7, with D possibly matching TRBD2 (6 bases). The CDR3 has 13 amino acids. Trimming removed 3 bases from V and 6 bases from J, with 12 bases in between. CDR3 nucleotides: TGTGCCAGCAGTTTTTTCGGGGGAAGCGAGCAGTACTTC. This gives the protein CASSFFGGSEQYF.

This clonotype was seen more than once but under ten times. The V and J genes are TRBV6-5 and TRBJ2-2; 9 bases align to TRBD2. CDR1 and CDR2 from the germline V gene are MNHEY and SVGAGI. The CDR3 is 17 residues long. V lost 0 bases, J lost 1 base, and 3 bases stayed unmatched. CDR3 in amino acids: CASSYSQLAGNTGELFF. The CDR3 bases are TGTGCCAGCAGTTACTCGCAACTAGCGGGGAACACCGGGGAGCTGTTTTTT.

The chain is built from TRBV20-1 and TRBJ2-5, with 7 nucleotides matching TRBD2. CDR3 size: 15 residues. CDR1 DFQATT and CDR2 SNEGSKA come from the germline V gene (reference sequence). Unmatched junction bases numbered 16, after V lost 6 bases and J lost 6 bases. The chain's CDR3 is CSAKVNPGGGKTQYF. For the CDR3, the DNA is TGCAGTGCAAAAGTCAACCCGGGAGGAGGCAAGACCCAGTACTTC.

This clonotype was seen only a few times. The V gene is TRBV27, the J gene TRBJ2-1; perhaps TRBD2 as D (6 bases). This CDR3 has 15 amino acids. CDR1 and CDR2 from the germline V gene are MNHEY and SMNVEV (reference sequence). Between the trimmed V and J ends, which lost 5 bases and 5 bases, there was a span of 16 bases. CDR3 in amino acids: CASSTRRDLDNEQFF. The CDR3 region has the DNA TGTGCCAGCAGTACCCGGCGGGATCTGGACAATGAGCAGTTCTTC.

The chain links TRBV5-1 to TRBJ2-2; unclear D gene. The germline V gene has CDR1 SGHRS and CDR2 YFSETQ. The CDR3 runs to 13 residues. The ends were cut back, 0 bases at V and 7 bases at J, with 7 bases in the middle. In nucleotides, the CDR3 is TGCGCCAGCAGCTTGGAGCTGGACGGGGAGCTGTTTTTT. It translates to CASSLELDGELFF.

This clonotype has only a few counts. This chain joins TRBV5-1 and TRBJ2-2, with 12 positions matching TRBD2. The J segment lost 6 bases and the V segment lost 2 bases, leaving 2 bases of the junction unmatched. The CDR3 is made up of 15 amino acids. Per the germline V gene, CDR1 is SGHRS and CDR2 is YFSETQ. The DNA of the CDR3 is TGCGCCAGCAGCTTTTGGACTAGCGGGGCCGGGGAGCTGTTTTTT. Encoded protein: CASSFWTSGAGELFF.

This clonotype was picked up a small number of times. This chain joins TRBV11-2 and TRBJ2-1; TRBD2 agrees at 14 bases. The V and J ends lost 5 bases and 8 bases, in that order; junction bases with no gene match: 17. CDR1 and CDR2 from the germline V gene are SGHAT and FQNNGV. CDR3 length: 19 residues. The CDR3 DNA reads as TGTGCCAGCAGCCCGAGACTAGCGGGAGGGAATCTCTCCCCTGATGAGCAGTTCTTC. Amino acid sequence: CASSPRLAGGNLSPDEQFF.

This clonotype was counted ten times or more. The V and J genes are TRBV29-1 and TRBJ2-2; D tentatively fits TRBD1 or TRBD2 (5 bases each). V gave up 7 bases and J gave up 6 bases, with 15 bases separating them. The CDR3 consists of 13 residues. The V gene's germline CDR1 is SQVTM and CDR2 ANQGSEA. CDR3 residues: CSATWGNPGELFF. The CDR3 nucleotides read TGCAGCGCCACATGGGGGAATCCCGGGGAGCTGTTTTTT.

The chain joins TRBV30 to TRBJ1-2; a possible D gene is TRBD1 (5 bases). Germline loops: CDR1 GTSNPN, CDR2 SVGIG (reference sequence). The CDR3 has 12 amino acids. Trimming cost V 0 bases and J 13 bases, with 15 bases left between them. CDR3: CAWSVSTGQGTF. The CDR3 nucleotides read TGTGCCTGGAGTGTATCAACAGGTCAGGGCACCTTC. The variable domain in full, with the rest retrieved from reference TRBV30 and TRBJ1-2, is SQTIHQWPATLVQPVGSPLSLECTVEGTSNPNLYWYRQAAGRGLQLLFYSVGIGQISSEVPQNLSASRPQDRQFILSSKKLLLSDSGFYLCAWSVSTGQGTFGSGTRLTVV.

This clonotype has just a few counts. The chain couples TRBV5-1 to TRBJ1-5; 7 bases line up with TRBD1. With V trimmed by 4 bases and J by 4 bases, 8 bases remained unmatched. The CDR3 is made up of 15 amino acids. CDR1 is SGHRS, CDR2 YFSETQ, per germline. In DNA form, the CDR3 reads TGCGCCAGCAGCATCGGGACAGCCTCAAATCAGCCCCAGCATTTT. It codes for CASSIGTASNQPQHF. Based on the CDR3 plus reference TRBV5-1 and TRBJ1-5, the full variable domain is KAGVTQTPRYLIKTRGQQVTLSCSPISGHRSVSWYQQTPGQGLQFLFEYFSETQRNKGNFPGRFSGRQFSNSRSEMNVSTLELGDSALYLCASSIGTASNQPQHFGDGTRLSIL.

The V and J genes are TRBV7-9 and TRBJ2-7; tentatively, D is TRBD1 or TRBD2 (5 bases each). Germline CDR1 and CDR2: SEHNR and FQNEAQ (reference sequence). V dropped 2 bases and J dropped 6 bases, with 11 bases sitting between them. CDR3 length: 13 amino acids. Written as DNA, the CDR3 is TGTGCCAGCAGCTTAACCGGGACGGTCGAGCAGTACTTC. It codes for CASSLTGTVEQYF.

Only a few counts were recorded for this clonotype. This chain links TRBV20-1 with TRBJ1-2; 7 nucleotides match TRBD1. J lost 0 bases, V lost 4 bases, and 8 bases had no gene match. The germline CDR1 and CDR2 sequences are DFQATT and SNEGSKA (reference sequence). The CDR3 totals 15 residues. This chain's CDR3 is CSANRQGTTNYGYTF. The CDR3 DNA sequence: TGCAGTGCTAACCGACAGGGTACGACTAACTATGGCTACACCTTC.